The rows below give T cell receptor beta chains drawn from one sample of a study of blood T cell repertoires in COVID-19. The method was immunoSEQ multiplex PCR; TCRdb's version includes in-frame clones alone and lacks a portion of them. This sample has a few hundred thousand clones, with approximately 86% found just once. Sample: peripheral blood. Source of these receptors: a man younger than 30 with active or convalescent COVID-19. Each CDR3 is given with its conserved first and last residue. A D gene is named only where the DNA matches it firmly. Some rows have no size entry. The others give once, few or many, or a class for an expanded clone.

J gene,D gene,V gene,clone size,CDR3 DNA,CDR3 protein
TRBJ1-2,.,TRBV6-2/TRBV6-3,.,TGTGCCAGCAGTTATTTTCGGGGTAACTATGGCTACACCTTC,CASSYFRGNYGYTF
TRBJ1-2,TRBD1,TRBV11-2,few,TGTGCCAGCAGCTTGGGACAGGGGATTTATGGCTACACCTTC,CASSLGQGIYGYTF
TRBJ1-5,.,TRBV11-2,.,TGTGCCAGCAGCTTGGGAGGTAGCAATCAGCCCCAGCATTTT,CASSLGGSNQPQHF
TRBJ1-4,.,TRBV5-6,.,TGTGCCAGCAGCCTAGACAGATTCCCAAATGAAAAACTGTTTTTT,CASSLDRFPNEKLFF
TRBJ1-2,.,TRBV5-1,.,TGCGCCAGCAGCTTTACAGACCAGCGGAGCTATGGCTACACCTTC,CASSFTDQRSYGYTF
TRBJ2-2,.,TRBV5-3,.,TGTGCCAGAAGCCAGGGAGGTTTTGCGAACACCGGGGAGCTGTTTTTT,CARSQGGFANTGELFF
TRBJ2-7,TRBD2,TRBV19,few,TGTGCCAGTAGTCCAGGACTAGCGGGAGGGACCTACGAGCAGTACTTC,CASSPGLAGGTYEQYF
TRBJ2-7,.,TRBV5-4,once,TGTGCCAGCAGCTTTGCAGGGGAAGGTTACGAGCAGTACTTC,CASSFAGEGYEQYF
TRBJ2-2,TRBD1,TRBV25-1,.,TGTGCCAGCAGGACAGGGGATGAGGCCGGGGAGCTGTTTTTT,CASRTGDEAGELFF
TRBJ1-5,.,TRBV28,.,TGTGCCAGCAGTTTAGAGTCCCGGGGTTACCAGCCCCAGCATTTT,CASSLESRGYQPQHF
TRBJ1-5,.,TRBV28,.,TGTGCCAGCAGAGGAGACAGGAGGTACAATCAGCCCCAGCATTTT,CASRGDRRYNQPQHF
TRBJ2-7,.,TRBV7-9,.,TGTGCCAGCAGCTTAGTAACAGGGTACTCATCCTACGAGCAGTACTTC,CASSLVTGYSSYEQYF
TRBJ2-7,.,TRBV4-1,.,TGCGCCAGCAGGCCACAGGGTTTCCACGAGCAGTACTTC,CASRPQGFHEQYF
TRBJ2-3,TRBD2,TRBV7-9,.,TGTGCCAGCAGAGGACTAGCGGGAGCGGTAGATACGCAGTATTTT,CASRGLAGAVDTQYF
TRBJ1-2,.,TRBV28,few,TGTGCCAGCAGTGAGAGGGGGAACTATGGCTACACCTTC,CASSERGNYGYTF
TRBJ1-5,TRBD1,TRBV19,.,TGTGCCAGTAAGGTTCAGGGGGATAGCAATCAGCCCCAGCATTTT,CASKVQGDSNQPQHF
TRBJ1-2,.,TRBV7-9,.,TGTGCCAGCAGGACTTCGGGGGGGGCCGATGGCTACACCTTC,CASRTSGGADGYTF
TRBJ1-1,.,TRBV10-3,.,TGTGCCATCAGTTTTAACGGGAACACTGAAGCTTTCTTT,CAISFNGNTEAFF
TRBJ1-5,.,TRBV29-1,.,TGCAGCGTCCAAGGGGTAGGTCAGCCCCAGCATTTT,CSVQGVGQPQHF
TRBJ1-1,.,TRBV21-1,.,TGTGCCAGCAGCAAAAAGGGACAGCTCACTGAAGCTTTCTTT,CASSKKGQLTEAFF
TRBJ2-5,TRBD2,TRBV7-6,.,TGTGCCAGCAGCTCTCATAGCGGGAGGTTCCAAGAGACCCAGTACTTC,CASSSHSGRFQETQYF
TRBJ2-7,.,TRBV12-3/TRBV12-4,.,TGTGCCAGCAGTTTATCCCCCCTCTACGAGCAGTACTTC,CASSLSPLYEQYF
TRBJ2-1,TRBD2,TRBV11-2,.,TGTGCCAGCAGCTTAGGGACTAGCGGGGCTGGAGGCCCCTACAATGAGCAGTTCTTC,CASSLGTSGAGGPYNEQFF
TRBJ2-3,TRBD1,TRBV27,.,TGTGCCAGCAGTCAAGGGACAGGGGGATTCACAGATACGCAGTATTTT,CASSQGTGGFTDTQYF
TRBJ1-4,TRBD1,TRBV27,few,TGTGCCAGCAGCCGCGGGACAGACTATGAAAAACTGTTTTTT,CASSRGTDYEKLFF
TRBJ1-1,.,TRBV25-1,few,TGTGCCAGCAGTATGACAGGTCGGGGGGACACTGAAGCTTTCTTT,CASSMTGRGDTEAFF
TRBJ1-3,.,TRBV12-5,.,TGTGCTAGTGGCCTAGGAGAGGTGAGCGGAAACACCATATATTTT,CASGLGEVSGNTIYF
TRBJ2-3,.,TRBV18,.,TGTGCCAGCTCACCACGGTTCCTAGATGGAGATACGCAGTATTTT,CASSPRFLDGDTQYF
TRBJ1-1,TRBD1,TRBV9,.,TGTGCCAGCAGCCGACAGGGATTTAATACTGAAGCTTTCTTT,CASSRQGFNTEAFF
TRBJ2-5,.,TRBV5-1,few,TGCGCCAGCAGCATCTCAGGACAGCTGTACCAAGAGACCCAGTACTTC,CASSISGQLYQETQYF
TRBJ1-4,.,TRBV29-1,.,TGCAGCGTTGATTTAGGGGCTGCGGGGGAAAAACTGTTTTTT,CSVDLGAAGEKLFF
TRBJ2-7,.,TRBV9,.,TGTGCCAGCAGTCTCTTGCGGGACGGCTACGAGCAGTACTTC,CASSLLRDGYEQYF
TRBJ2-3,TRBD2,TRBV18,.,TGTGCCAGCTCACCACTAGCGGGGGTCGGAGATACGCAGTATTTT,CASSPLAGVGDTQYF
TRBJ2-5,TRBD2,TRBV5-5,.,TGTGCCAGCAGCCACGGGACTAGCGAGACCCAGTACTTC,CASSHGTSETQYF
TRBJ2-2,TRBD2,TRBV4-1,.,TGCGCCAGCAGCCAGCGGGAGGCTCGGGGCGGGGAGCTGTTTTTT,CASSQREARGGELFF
TRBJ1-3,TRBD1,TRBV29-1,.,TGCAGCGTTTTTGCCAGGGGGGTCGGTGGAAACACCATATATTTT,CSVFARGVGGNTIYF
TRBJ1-1,.,TRBV7-9,.,TGTGCCAGCAGCTCCACCTTAGGGGTATCTGAAGCTTTCTTT,CASSSTLGVSEAFF
TRBJ1-6,TRBD1,TRBV20-1,.,TGCAGTGCTCGTGGGACAGGGACTCTTTCTTCACCCCTCCACTTT,CSARGTGTLSSPLHF
TRBJ1-1,.,TRBV7-9,.,TGTGCCAGCAGCTTAGTGGGCAGGGCCACTGAAGCTTTCTTT,CASSLVGRATEAFF
TRBJ1-3,.,TRBV5-8,.,TGTGCCAGCAGCTTGGAGAGGGTGCGGGAAAACACCATATATTTT,CASSLERVRENTIYF
TRBJ1-5,.,TRBV18,.,TGTGCCAGCTCGCCCGACAGGAATCAGCCCCAGCATTTT,CASSPDRNQPQHF
TRBJ2-1,TRBD2,TRBV18,.,TGTGCCAGCTCCCGTTCGGGGACTAGCGCCAATGAGCAGTTCTTC,CASSRSGTSANEQFF
TRBJ1-5,.,TRBV28,.,TGTGCCAGCACCCGTGGTCAGCAGCCCCAGCATTTT,CASTRGQQPQHF
TRBJ1-6,TRBD1,TRBV14,once,TGTGCCAGCAGTCGAATACAGGGGAGCCAGAATTCACCCCTCCACTTT,CASSRIQGSQNSPLHF
TRBJ2-7,TRBD1,TRBV5-1,.,TGCGCCAGCAGCCCATACGGACAGGGGGCAGGGGAGCAGTACTTC,CASSPYGQGAGEQYF
TRBJ2-7,.,TRBV7-2,.,TGTGCCAGCACCATTTACACGGGGGGCTACTACGAGCAGTACTTC,CASTIYTGGYYEQYF
TRBJ2-7,.,TRBV19,.,TGTGCCAGTAGTGGGGGGGCTGCTTCCGAGCAGTACTTC,CASSGGAASEQYF
TRBJ1-2,.,TRBV5-6,few,TGTGCCAGCAACACCGGACAGAACTATGGCTACACCTTC,CASNTGQNYGYTF
TRBJ2-1,TRBD2,TRBV6-4,.,TGTGCCAGCAGTGACTCGGGGGGGGACTACAATGAGCAGTTCTTC,CASSDSGGDYNEQFF
TRBJ1-1,.,TRBV4-3,.,TGCGCCAGCAGCCAAGGGGACACGAACACTGAAGCTTTCTTT,CASSQGDTNTEAFF